These 13 T cell receptor beta chains were all obtained from the same sample, sequenced in a study of early T cells in non-severe SARS-CoV-2 infection. One entry per CDR3 protein results from TCRdb running MiXCR on the 5' RACE reads. The sample lists about 49,000 distinct CDR3 sequences, 10% to 15% occurring once. The material sequenced was whole blood. Receptors were obtained from an adult who was a healthcare worker with PCR-confirmed SARS-CoV-2 infection or an uninfected control (not recorded which).

V is TRBV20-1 and J is TRBJ2-7, with D tentatively TRBD2 (6 bases). V was shortened by 1 base and J by 0 bases, with 13 bases between the two germline ends. Germline CDR1 and CDR2: DFQATT and SNEGSKA (reference sequence). The CDR3 spans 15 residues. The CDR3 DNA sequence: TGCAGTGCTAGAGTAGGTAGCGGAGTCTCCTACGAGCAGTACTTC. It encodes CSARVGSGVSYEQYF.

The chain employs TRBV7-6 and TRBJ2-3, with 8 nucleotides matching TRBD1. This CDR3 region has 16 residues. Per the germline V gene, CDR1 is SGHVS and CDR2 is FNYEAQ. V lost 5 bases, J lost 4 bases, and 11 bases stayed unmatched. The CDR3 DNA is TGTGCCAGCAGCGCGGATCGACAGGGGAGCGCAGATACGCAGTATTTT. Its translation: CASSADRQGSADTQYF. Complete variable domain (other parts from reference TRBV7-6 and TRBJ2-3): GAGVSQSPRYKVTKRGQDVALRCDPISGHVSLYWYRQALGQGPEFLTYFNYEAQQDKSGLPNDRFSAERPEGSISTLTIQRTEQRDSAMYRCASSADRQGSADTQYFGPGTRLTVL.

This clonotype was detected many times. The chain recombines TRBV24-1 with TRBJ1-1; possible D gene TRBD1, 6 bases. Germline V lookup: CDR1 KGHDR, CDR2 SFDVKD. V was trimmed by 7 bases and J by 3 bases, leaving 11 bases between them. The CDR3 totals 13 residues. The CDR3 spells CATRYRADTEAFF. In DNA form, the CDR3 reads TGTGCCACCAGATACAGGGCGGACACTGAAGCTTTCTTT.

This clonotype was observed a handful of times. This chain connects TRBV2 to TRBJ1-2; unclear D gene. From germline, CDR1 is SNHLY and CDR2 FYNNEI. V was clipped by 1 base and J by 2 bases, with 5 bases between them. This CDR3 comprises 13 residues. The CDR3 sequence is CASSEGINYGYTF. The CDR3 DNA sequence: TGTGCCAGCAGTGAAGGGATCAACTATGGCTACACCTTC. Full variable domain (outside the CDR3, taken from reference TRBV2 and TRBJ1-2): EPEVTQTPSHQVTQMGQEVILRCVPISNHLYFYWYRQILGQKVEFLVSFYNNEISEKSEIFDDQFSVERPDGSNFTLKIRSTKLEDSAMYFCASSEGINYGYTFGSGTRLTVV.

This clonotype was seen ten or more times. This chain links TRBV5-5 with TRBJ1-1, with TRBD1 as a possible D gene (5 bases). V lost 0 bases and J lost 10, with 7 bases in between. The CDR3 is made up of 11 amino acids. CDR1 is SGHKS, CDR2 YYEKEE, per germline (reference sequence). CDR3 protein: CASSLGQGAFF. CDR3 sequence (DNA): TGTGCCAGCAGCTTGGGGCAGGGAGCTTTCTTT.

This clonotype was seen at least ten times. J is TRBJ2-1 and V is TRBV12-3 or TRBV12-4; 10 nucleotides agree with TRBD1. Unmatched junction bases numbered 8, after V lost 10 bases and J lost 8 bases. CDR3 length: 13 residues. The CDR3 DNA follows: TGTGCCACCGCCCCGGGGACAGGGGATGAGCAGTTCTTC. Protein sequence: CATAPGTGDEQFF.

Here the CDR3 DNA reads TGTGCCAGCAGCCGGGGGACAGGGGGCTTGCTAACTAATGAAAAACTGTTTTTT. Protein: CASSRGTGGLLTNEKLFF. The V call is TRBV2, the J call TRBJ1-4; 12 positions agree with TRBD1. The germline gives CDR1 SNHLY, CDR2 FYNNEI. CDR3 size: 18 residues. The J segment lost 1 base and the V segment lost 6 bases, leaving 9 bases of the junction unmatched.

The CDR3 nucleotides are TGTGCCAGCAGCGTAGGAAACTACAATGAGCAGTTCTTC. Protein: CASSVGNYNEQFF. This sequence joins TRBV9 and TRBJ2-1; D gene ambiguous. The ends were cut back, 0 bases at V and 3 bases at J, with 4 bases in the middle. Germline CDR1 is SGDLS and CDR2 is YYNGEE. The CDR3 is made up of 13 amino acids.

The chain couples TRBV6-1 to TRBJ1-4, with 8 bases lining up with TRBD1. CDR1 MNHNS and CDR2 SASEGT come from the germline V gene. The CDR3 has 14 residues. Trimming removed 6 bases from V and 7 bases from J; junction bases left unmatched: 7. This chain's CDR3 is CASRDGTGGEKLFF. The DNA for the CDR3 is TGTGCCAGCAGGGATGGGACAGGAGGTGAAAAACTGTTTTTT.

The rearrangement joins TRBV5-5 to TRBJ2-3; no reliable D call. With 1 base removed from V and 0 bases from J, the gap between germline ends came to 6 bases. Germline CDR1 reads SGHKS; CDR2 reads YYEKEE (reference sequence). This CDR3 has 14 residues. CDR3 residues: CASSLFGSTDTQYF. The CDR3 DNA follows: TGTGCCAGCAGCTTGTTTGGGAGCACAGATACGCAGTATTTT.

This clonotype was counted ten times or more. The V gene is TRBV6-5, the J gene TRBJ2-4, with 7 bases identical to TRBD2. The CDR3 extends over 13 amino acids. CDR1 and CDR2 (germline): MNHEY, SVGAGI. The V gene end was trimmed by 5 bases and the J gene end by 7 bases; junction bases not matched to a gene: 5. The CDR3 nucleotides read TGTGCCAGCAGTGGTCCCGGGGGGAACATTCAGTACTTC. This gives the protein CASSGPGGNIQYF.

In its sample, this clonotype was seen a few times. The V gene is TRBV28, the J gene TRBJ1-2; D gene unclear. V lost 5 bases and J 0 bases, leaving 13 bases between the germline ends. This CDR3 is built from 15 residues. The germline gives CDR1 MDHEN, CDR2 SYDVKM. The CDR3 sequence is CASSPGGQANYGYTF. As DNA, the CDR3 is TGTGCCAGCAGTCCCGGAGGGCAAGCTAACTATGGCTACACCTTC.

The rearrangement joins TRBV9 to TRBJ1-2; the D gene is possibly TRBD1 (5 bases). Per the germline V gene, CDR1 is SGDLS and CDR2 is YYNGEE. The length of the CDR3 is 15 residues. V lost 0 bases to trimming and J lost 8 bases, with 17 bases between them. CDR3 sequence: CASSVGGSPLYGYTF. DNA of the CDR3: TGTGCCAGCAGCGTAGGGGGCAGCCCACTTTACGGCTACACCTTC.